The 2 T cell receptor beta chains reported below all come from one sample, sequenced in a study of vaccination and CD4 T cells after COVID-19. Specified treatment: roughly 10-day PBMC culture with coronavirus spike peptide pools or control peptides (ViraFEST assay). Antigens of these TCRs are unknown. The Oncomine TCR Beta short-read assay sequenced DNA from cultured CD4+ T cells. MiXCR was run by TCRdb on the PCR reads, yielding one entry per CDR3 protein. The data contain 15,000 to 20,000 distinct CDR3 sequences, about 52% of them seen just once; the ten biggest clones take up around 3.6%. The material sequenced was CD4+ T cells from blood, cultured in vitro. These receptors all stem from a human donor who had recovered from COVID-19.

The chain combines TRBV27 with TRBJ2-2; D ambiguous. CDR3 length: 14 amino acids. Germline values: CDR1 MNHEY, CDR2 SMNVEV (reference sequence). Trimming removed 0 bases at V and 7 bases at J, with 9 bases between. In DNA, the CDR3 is TGTGCCAGCAGTTTATCCCCGGTGGTCGGGGAGCTGTTTTTT. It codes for CASSLSPVVGELFF.

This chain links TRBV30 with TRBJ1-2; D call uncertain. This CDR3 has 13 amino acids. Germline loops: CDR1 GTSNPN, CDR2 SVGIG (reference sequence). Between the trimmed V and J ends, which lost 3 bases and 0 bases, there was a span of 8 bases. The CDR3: CAWRDGPNYGYTF. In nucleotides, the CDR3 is TGTGCCTGGAGGGACGGCCCTAACTATGGCTACACCTTC.